Each of the 5 T cell receptor beta chains below was sequenced from the same sample in a study of T cell responses to AZD1222 COVID-19 vaccine. The method was immunoSEQ multiplex PCR; TCRdb's version includes in-frame clones alone and lacks a portion of them. The sample holds about 94,000 clones; approximately 88% are singletons and the top ten take 9.5% to 13%. Sequencing was performed on peripheral blood, taken 28 days after the second AZD1222 dose. The source of these receptors is an adult who received the AZD1222 COVID-19 vaccine.

The V call is TRBV29-1, the J call TRBJ2-7; 8 bases map to TRBD1. The V and J ends lost 2 bases and 4 bases, in that order; junction bases with no gene match: 4. This CDR3 has 13 amino acids. Germline CDR1 reads SQVTM; CDR2 reads ANQGSEA. The DNA for the CDR3 is TGCAGCGTTGAACAGGGGGCGGGGTACGAGCAGTACTTC. It yields the protein CSVEQGAGYEQYF.

This clone is a singleton in its sample. Other DNA sequences within the sample encode an identical CDR3. The chain has TRBV6-1 and TRBJ2-1; D is uncertain. Germline CDR1 and CDR2: MNHNS and SASEGT. The V end lost 3 bases, the J end lost 0 bases, and 6 bases lay between the germline ends. This CDR3 comprises 14 residues. CDR3 coding DNA: TGTGCCAGCAGTGAGTCTAGCTCCTACAATGAGCAGTTCTTC. Translating gives CASSESSSYNEQFF.

The V call is TRBV5-8, the J call TRBJ1-1; no definite D call. Germline CDR1 reads SGHTS; CDR2 reads YDEGEE. CDR3 length equals 17 residues. Trimming pared 1 base from V and 4 bases from J, leaving 20 bases between. The CDR3 here is CASSLTVTLSLGTEAFF. CDR3 nucleotides: TGTGCCAGCAGCTTGACAGTTACCCTATCTTTGGGCACTGAAGCTTTCTTT.

The chain carries TRBV6-5 and TRBJ1-5, with 7 bases lining up with TRBD1. Per the germline V gene, CDR1 is MNHEY and CDR2 is SVGAGI. The length of the CDR3 is 15 residues. V was pared by 7 bases and J by 5 bases, with 11 bases of the junction left unmatched. This CDR3 reads CASKGTGASDQPQHF. CDR3 nucleotide sequence: TGTGCCAGCAAGGGCACAGGGGCGAGTGATCAGCCCCAGCATTTT.

This sequence joins TRBV5-1 and TRBJ2-7, with 8 bases identical to TRBD1. Germline V gives CDR1 SGHRS, CDR2 YFSETQ. V shed 7 bases and J 7 bases; nucleotides not matched to a gene: 10. This CDR3 is 13 amino acids long. CDR3 amino acids: CASSQGAPGEQYF. The CDR3 nucleotides read TGCGCCAGCTCCCAGGGGGCGCCGGGAGAGCAGTACTTC.